The rows below give T cell receptor beta chains drawn from one sample of a study of blood T cells in healthy people across ages. TCRdb itself ran the 5' RACE reads through MiXCR, one entry per CDR3 protein. The sample has 1.5 million to 2 million distinct CDR3 sequences; about 28% are singletons. The sequenced sample was blood. The receptors here all came from a woman aged 25 to 39 in good health. CDR3s leave out the opening cysteine and the closing phenylalanine or tryptophan.

V	J	CDR3
TRBV4-3	TRBJ2-1	ASSQGWVDNEQF
TRBV20-1	TRBJ2-7	SAGQGTHHEQY
TRBV5-1	TRBJ2-3	ASSLGSSGSIDTQY
TRBV13	TRBJ2-3	ASSLGPRSGGPAQY
TRBV20-1	TRBJ2-5	SAAGGTGEETQY
TRBV12-3/TRBV12-4	TRBJ2-5	ASSFVSSGYNEQY
TRBV9	TRBJ2-3	TSSFREVAGGKDTQY
TRBV9	TRBJ2-1	ASSLETGRNEQF
TRBV5-1	TRBJ2-1	ASSRTSGLRRNEQF
TRBV5-1	TRBJ1-2	ASSPRGRDYGYT